This record covers a single T cell receptor (beta chain). Its antigen is not yet known. Per-base qualities were not stored, and no clone one base away is much larger. This record belongs to a study of response to subunit inactivated influenza vaccine (dated by TCRdb to the late 2010s). Some background on the complete study: To follow how T cells responded to a trivalent subunit inactivated influenza vaccine, the researchers relied on deep quantitative profiling of the T cell receptor repertoire. The study at large found these results: It was suggested by the authors that each seasonal influenza vaccination may recruit only a limited number of new T cells.

The receptor library was made with RT-PCR. TCRdb records Illumina HiSeq 2500 as the sequencer. The public reads were quality trimmed at Q25 with fastp and then assembled into clones with MiXCR by TCRdb, keeping productive beta chains. Duplicate CDR3 protein sequences are folded into a single record with the most common DNA and genes. In all, the sample holds around 520,000 distinct CDR3 sequences, and around 25% of those were seen once. The top ten clones comprise 1.9% of the sample. The CDR3 spans 15 residues, from the cysteine through the phenylalanine. The kept DNA is CDR3 alone, 45 bases in frame from the first base. A distance of 10 bases separates the germline ends of V and J, which lose 3 bases and 0 bases respectively. Via the germline V gene, CDR1 is SGHTA and CDR2 FQGNSA.

This clonotype originated in a man aged 50-59 years who received an inactivated influenza vaccine. Donor details come from another sample of the same person, matched by shared clones. The sequencing used CD4+ T cells sorted from PBMCs, collected less than 6 days after vaccination. The sequence is built from TRBV7-2 and TRBJ2-3; TRBD2 is possibly the D segment (6 matching bases). CDR3 protein: CASSLGLHSTDTQYF. The nucleotide sequence reads as follows: TGTGCCAGCAGCTTGGGACTCCATAGCACAGATACGCAGTATTTT.